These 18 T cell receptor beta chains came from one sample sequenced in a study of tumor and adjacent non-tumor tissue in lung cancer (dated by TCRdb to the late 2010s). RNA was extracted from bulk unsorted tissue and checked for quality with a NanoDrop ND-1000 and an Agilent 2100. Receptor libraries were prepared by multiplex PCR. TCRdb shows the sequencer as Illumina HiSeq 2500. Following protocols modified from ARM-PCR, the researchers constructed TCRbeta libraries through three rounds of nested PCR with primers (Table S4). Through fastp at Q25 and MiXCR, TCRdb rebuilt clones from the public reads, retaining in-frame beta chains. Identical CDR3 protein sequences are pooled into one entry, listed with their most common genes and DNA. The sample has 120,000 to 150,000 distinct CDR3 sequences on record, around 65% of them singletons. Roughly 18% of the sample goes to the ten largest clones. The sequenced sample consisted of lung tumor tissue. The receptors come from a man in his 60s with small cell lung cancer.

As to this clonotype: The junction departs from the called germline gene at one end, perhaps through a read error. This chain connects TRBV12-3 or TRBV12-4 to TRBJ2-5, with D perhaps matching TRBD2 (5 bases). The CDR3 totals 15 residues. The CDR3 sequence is CSSSLPGLGGETQYF. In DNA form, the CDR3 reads TGTTCCAGCAGTTTACCCGGACTCGGCGGGGAGACCCAGTACTTC.

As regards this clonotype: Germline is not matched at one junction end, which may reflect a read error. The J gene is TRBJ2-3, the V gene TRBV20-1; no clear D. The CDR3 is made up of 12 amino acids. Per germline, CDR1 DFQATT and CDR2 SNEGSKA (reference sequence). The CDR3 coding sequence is TGCAGTGCGAGACGCGAGCCAGATAGGCAGTATTTT. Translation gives CSARREPDRQYF.

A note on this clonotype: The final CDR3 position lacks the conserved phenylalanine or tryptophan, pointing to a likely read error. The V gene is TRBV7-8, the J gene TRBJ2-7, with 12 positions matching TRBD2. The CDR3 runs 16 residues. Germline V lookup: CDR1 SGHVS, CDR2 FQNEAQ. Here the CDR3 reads CVSSQRLAGAAYEQYY. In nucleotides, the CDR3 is TGTGTCAGCAGCCAAAGACTAGCGGGAGCCGCCTACGAGCAGTACTAC.

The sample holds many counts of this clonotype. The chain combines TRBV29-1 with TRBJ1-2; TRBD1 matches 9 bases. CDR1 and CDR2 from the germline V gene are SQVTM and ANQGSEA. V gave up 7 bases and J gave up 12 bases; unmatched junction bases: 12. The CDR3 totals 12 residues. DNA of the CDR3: TGCAGCGCCTCCGGGACAGGGTATGAGCACACCTTC. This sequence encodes CSASGTGYEHTF.

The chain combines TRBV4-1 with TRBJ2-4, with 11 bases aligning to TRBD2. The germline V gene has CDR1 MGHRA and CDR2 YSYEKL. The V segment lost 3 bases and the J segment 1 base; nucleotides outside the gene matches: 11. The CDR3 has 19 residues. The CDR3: CASSQDFTSGGFAKNIQYF. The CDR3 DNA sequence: TGCGCCAGCAGCCAGGACTTCACTAGCGGGGGATTTGCCAAAAACATTCAGTACTTC.

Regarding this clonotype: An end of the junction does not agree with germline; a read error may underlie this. This chain's CDR3 is CASRLDWDIYGANVMTF. CDR3 nucleotide sequence: TGTGCCAGCAGGTTAGACTGGGACATATATGGGGCCAACGTCATGACTTTC. This sequence joins TRBV11-2 and TRBJ2-6, with a tentative D call TRBD1 (6 bases). The CDR3 has 17 amino acids. The V gene's germline CDR1 is SGHAT and CDR2 FQNNGV.

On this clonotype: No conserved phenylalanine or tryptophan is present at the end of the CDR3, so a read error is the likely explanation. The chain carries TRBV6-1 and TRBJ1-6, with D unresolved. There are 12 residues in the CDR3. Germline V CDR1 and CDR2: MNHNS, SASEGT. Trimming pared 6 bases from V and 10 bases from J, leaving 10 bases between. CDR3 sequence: CASRTAESPLHI. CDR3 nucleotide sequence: TGTGCCAGCAGAACGGCGGAGTCACCCCTCCACATT.

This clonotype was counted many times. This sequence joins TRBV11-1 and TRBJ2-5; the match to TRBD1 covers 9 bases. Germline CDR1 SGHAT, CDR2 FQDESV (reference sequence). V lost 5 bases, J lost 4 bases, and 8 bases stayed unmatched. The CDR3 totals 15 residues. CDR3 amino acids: CASSPNRGRGETQYF. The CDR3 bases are TGTGCCAGCAGCCCGAACAGGGGGCGTGGAGAGACCCAGTACTTC. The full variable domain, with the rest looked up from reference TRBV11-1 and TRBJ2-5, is EAEVAQSPRYKITEKSQAVAFWCDPISGHATLYWYRQILGQGPELLVQFQDESVVDDSQLPKDRFSAERLKGVDSTLKIQPAELGDSAMYLCASSPNRGRGETQYFGPGTRLLVL.

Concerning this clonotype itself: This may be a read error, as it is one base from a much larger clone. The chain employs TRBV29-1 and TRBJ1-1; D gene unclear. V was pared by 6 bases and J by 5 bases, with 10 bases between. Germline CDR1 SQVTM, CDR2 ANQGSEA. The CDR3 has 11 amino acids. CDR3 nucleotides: TGCAGCGTGGGGTTGAGGACTGAAGCTTTCTTT. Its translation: CSVGLRTEAFF.

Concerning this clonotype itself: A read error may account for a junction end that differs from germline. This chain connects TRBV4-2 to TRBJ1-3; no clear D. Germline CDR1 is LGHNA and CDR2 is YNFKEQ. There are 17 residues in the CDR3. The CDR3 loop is CASRQASFWSSGNTIYF. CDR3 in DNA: TGTGCCAGCAGGCAAGCGTCGTTCTGGAGCTCTGGAAACACCATATATTTT.

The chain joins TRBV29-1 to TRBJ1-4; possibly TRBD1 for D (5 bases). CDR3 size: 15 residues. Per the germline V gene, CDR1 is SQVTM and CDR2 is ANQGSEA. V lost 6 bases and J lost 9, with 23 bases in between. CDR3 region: CSVGFAGRGNKKLFF. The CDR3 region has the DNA TGCAGCGTGGGGTTTGCGGGGCGGGGGAATAAAAAACTGTTTTTT.

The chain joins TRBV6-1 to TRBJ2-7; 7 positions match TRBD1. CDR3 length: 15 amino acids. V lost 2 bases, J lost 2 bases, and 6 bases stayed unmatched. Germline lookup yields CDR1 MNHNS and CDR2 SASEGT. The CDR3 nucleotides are TGTGCCAGCAGTGAAAGGGACAGCCACACCTACGAGCAGTACTTC. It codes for CASSERDSHTYEQYF.

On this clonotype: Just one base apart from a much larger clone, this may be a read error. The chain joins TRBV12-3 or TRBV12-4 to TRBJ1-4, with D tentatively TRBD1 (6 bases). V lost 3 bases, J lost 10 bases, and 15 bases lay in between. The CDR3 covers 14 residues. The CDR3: CASSFGNSGAKLFF. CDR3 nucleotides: TGTGCCAGCAGTTTTGGAAATTCAGGGGCAAAACTGTTTTTT.

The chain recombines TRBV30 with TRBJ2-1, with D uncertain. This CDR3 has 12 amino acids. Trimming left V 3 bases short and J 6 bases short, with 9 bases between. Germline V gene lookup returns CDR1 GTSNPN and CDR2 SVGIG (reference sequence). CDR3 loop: CAWSEAPNEQFF. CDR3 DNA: TGTGCCTGGAGCGAAGCCCCCAATGAGCAGTTCTTC.

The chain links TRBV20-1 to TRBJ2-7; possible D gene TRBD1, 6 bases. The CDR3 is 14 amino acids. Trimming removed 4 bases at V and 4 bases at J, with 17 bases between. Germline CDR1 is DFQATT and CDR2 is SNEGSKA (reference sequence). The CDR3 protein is CSATGQWGSYEQYF. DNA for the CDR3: TGCAGTGCTACAGGACAGTGGGGCTCATACGAGCAGTACTTC.

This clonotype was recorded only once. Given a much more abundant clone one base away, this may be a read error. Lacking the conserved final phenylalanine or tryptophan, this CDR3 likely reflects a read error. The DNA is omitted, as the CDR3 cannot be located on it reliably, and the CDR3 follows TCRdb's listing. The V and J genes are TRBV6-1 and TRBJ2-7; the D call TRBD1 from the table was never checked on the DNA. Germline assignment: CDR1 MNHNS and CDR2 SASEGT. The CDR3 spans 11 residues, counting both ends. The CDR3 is CASSGSGHSVL.

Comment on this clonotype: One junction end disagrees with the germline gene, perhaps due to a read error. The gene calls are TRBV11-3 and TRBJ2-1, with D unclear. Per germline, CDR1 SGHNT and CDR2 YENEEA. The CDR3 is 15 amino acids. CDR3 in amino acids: CASSPQAESYNEQFF. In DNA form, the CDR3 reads TGTGCCAGCAGCCCCCAGGCGGAGTCCTACAATGAACAGTTCTTC.

CDR3 sequence reads: CASRFTGGADTEAFF. CDR3 nucleotides: TGTGCCAGCAGATTTACAGGGGGCGCGGACACTGAAGCTTTCTTT. The genes are TRBV6-5 and TRBJ1-1, with 9 positions matching TRBD1. This CDR3 is 15 amino acids long. Trimming took 6 bases from V and 3 from J; bases not matched to a gene: 8. The V gene's germline CDR1 is MNHEY and CDR2 SVGAGI.